This entry is about one TCR beta chain. Its matching antigen is unknown. The sample originates from a study of shared clonotypes between healthy human individuals. General observations from the study: Although depth was large, rarefaction showed that sequencing of the sorted subsets was incomplete. Around 5% was the fraction of naive CD4 clonotypes found shared across four donors.

This CDR3 has 14 amino acids. J was trimmed by 6 bases and V by 9 bases; bases with no gene match: 7. Germline CDR1 is LNHDA and CDR2 is SQIVND (reference sequence). Only in-frame clones appear in the TCRdb table, and some are missing; sequencing was by immunoSEQ multiplex PCR. Counted here are under 650,000 clones, 96% occurring once; the ten biggest clones make up roughly 0.06%. The specimen was naive CD4+ T cells sorted from blood. Subset specified: CD45RA+ positively selected. The receptor's source is a woman in her 30s in good health. The chain employs TRBV19 and TRBJ1-4, with 10 bases that match TRBD1. The CDR3, as DNA: TGTGCCAGCCGGACAGGGGGTTGGGATGAAAAACTGTTTTTT. Protein: CASRTGGWDEKLFF. Combining the CDR3 with reference TRBV19 and TRBJ1-4 gives the whole variable domain DGGITQSPKYLFRKEGQNVTLSCEQNLNHDAMYWYRQDPGQGLRLIYYSQIVNDFQKGDIAEGYSVSREKKESFPLTVTSAQKNPTAFYLCASRTGGWDEKLFFGSGTQLSVL.